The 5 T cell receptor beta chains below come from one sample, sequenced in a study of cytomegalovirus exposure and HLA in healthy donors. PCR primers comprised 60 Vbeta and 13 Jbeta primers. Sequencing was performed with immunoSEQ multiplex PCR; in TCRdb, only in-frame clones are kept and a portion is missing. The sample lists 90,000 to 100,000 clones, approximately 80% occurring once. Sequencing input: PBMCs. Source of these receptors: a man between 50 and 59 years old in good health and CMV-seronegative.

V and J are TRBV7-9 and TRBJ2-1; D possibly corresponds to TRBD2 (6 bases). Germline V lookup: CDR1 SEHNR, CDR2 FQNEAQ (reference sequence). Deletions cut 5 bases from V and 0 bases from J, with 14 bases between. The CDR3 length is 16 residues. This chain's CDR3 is CASSPVRETSYNEQFF. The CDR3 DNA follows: TGTGCCAGCAGCCCCGTCCGGGAGACCTCCTACAATGAGCAGTTCTTC.

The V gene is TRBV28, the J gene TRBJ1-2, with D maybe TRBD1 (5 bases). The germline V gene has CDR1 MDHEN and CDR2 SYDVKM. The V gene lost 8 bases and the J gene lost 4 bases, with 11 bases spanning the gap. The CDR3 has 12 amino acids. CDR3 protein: CASGQGPYGYTF. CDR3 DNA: TGTGCCAGCGGGCAGGGTCCCTATGGCTACACCTTC.

The CDR3 coding sequence is TGTGCCAGCAGTTACGTGACAGGGTACGATGAGCAGTTCTTC. It is translated as CASSYVTGYDEQFF. This chain connects TRBV6-5 to TRBJ2-1; TRBD1 matches 7 bases. There are 14 residues in the CDR3. J lost 8 bases, V lost 2 bases, and 6 bases had no gene match. Looked up from germline, CDR1 is MNHEY and CDR2 is SVGAGI.

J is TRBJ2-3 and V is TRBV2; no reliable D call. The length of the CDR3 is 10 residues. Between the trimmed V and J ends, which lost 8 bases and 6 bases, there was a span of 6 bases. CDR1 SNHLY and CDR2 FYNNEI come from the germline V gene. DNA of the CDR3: TGTGCCAGCGGGCCGGATACGCAGTATTTT. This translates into CASGPDTQYF.

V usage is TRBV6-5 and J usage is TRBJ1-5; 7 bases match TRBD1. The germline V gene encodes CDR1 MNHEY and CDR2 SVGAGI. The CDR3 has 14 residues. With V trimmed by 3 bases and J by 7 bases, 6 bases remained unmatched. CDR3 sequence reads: CASSYDEGAQPQHF. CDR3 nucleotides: TGTGCCAGCAGTTATGACGAGGGGGCACAGCCCCAGCATTTT.